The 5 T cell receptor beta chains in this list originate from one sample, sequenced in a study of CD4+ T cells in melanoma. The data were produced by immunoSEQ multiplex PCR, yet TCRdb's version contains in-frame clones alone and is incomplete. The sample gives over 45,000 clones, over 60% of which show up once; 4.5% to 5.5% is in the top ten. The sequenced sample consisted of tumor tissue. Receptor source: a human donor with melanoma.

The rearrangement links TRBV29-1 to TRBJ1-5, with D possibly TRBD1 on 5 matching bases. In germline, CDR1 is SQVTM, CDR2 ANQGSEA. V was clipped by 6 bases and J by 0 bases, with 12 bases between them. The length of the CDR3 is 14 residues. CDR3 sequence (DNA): TGCAGCGTCGGGACGGCCGATAGCAATCAGCCCCAGCATTTT. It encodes CSVGTADSNQPQHF.

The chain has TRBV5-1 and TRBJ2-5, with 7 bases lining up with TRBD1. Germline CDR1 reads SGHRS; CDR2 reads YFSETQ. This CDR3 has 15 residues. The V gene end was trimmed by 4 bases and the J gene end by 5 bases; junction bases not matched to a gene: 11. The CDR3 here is CASSPTTGIRETQYF. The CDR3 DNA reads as TGCGCCAGCAGCCCAACGACAGGGATCCGGGAGACCCAGTACTTC. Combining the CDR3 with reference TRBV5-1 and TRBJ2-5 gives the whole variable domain KAGVTQTPRYLIKTRGQQVTLSCSPISGHRSVSWYQQTPGQGLQFLFEYFSETQRNKGNFPGRFSGRQFSNSRSEMNVSTLELGDSALYLCASSPTTGIRETQYFGPGTRLLVL.

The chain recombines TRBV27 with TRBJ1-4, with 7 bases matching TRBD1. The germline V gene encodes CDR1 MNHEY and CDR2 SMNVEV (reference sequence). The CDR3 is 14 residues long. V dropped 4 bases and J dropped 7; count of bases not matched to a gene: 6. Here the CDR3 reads CASSSPGQVEKLFF. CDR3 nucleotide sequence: TGTGCCAGCAGTTCTCCCGGACAGGTTGAAAAACTGTTTTTT.

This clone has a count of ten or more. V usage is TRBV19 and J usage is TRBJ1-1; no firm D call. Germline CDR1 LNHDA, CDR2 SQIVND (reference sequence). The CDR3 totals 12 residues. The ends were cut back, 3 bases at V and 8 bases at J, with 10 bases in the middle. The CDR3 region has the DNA TGTGCCAGTAGTATCGGACTCCTAGAAGCTTTCTTT. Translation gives CASSIGLLEAFF.

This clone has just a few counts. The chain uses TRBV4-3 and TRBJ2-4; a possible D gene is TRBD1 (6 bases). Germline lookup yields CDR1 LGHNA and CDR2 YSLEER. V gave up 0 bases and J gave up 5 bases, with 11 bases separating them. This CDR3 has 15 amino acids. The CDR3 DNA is TGCGCCAGCAGCCAAGACTTGGGGGCCCAAAACATTCAGTACTTC. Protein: CASSQDLGAQNIQYF.